This TCR beta chain was sequenced during a study of blood T cell repertoires in COVID-19. Study background: The samples span acute and convalescent COVID-19 from the United States, Italy and Spain. In each case, the material was cDNA or gDNA derived from T cells, B-cell-depleted T cells, or PBMCs.

Authors' data handling: How many nucleated cells were present was estimated from reference gene primer amplification. Data came from immunoSEQ multiplex PCR; TCRdb stores just in-frame clones and leaves some out. V, J and clone size derive from that table, while D and trimming were established from the DNA sequence. The repertoire holds about 270,000 clones, with around 81% as singletons. The CDR3 has 11 amino acids. Trimming cost V 3 bases and J 5 bases, with 4 bases left between them. CDR1 is ENHRY, CDR2 SYGVKD, per germline. This chain joins TRBV10-3 and TRBJ1-1, with unresolved D. Material for sequencing was peripheral blood. This clonotype originated in a woman aged 60-75 years with active or convalescent COVID-19. For the CDR3, the DNA is TGTGCCATCAGTGACCATACTGAAGCTTTCTTT. This encodes CAISDHTEAFF.